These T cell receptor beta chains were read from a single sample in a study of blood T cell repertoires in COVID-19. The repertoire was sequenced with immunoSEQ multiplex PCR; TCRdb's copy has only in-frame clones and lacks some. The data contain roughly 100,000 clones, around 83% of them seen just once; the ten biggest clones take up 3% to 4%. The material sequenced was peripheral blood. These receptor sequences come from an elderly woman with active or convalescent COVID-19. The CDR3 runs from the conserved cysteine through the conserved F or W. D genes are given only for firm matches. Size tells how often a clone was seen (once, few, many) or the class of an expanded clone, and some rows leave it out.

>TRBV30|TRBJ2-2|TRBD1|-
TGTGCCTGGGGGACAGGGCTGAACACCGGGGAGCTGTTTTTT
CAWGTGLNTGELFF
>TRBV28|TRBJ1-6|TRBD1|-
TGTGCCAGCAGTCCCTCGGGACAGGGGGGTTTCCTCTATAATTCACCCCTCCACTTT
CASSPSGQGGFLYNSPLHF
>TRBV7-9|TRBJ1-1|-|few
TGTGCCAGCAGCTTACAGGGTCACAAGACCCAAGTGAACACTGAAGCTTTCTTT
CASSLQGHKTQVNTEAFF
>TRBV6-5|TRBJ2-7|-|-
TGTGCCAGCAGAGCAGGGTATGAGGAGCAGTACTTC
CASRAGYEEQYF
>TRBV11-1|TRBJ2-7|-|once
TGTGCCAGCAGCTTAGCCTATTTGGACGAGCAGTACTTC
CASSLAYLDEQYF
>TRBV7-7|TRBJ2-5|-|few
TGTGCTAGCAGCTCACAGTACCAAGAGACCCAGTACTTC
CASSSQYQETQYF
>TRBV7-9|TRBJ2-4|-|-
TGTGCCAGCTCAGGTCCGATTGGCAGGGCAGACATTCAGTACTTC
CASSGPIGRADIQYF
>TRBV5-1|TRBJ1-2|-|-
TGCGCCAGCAGCTATGACAGTATCGGTGGCTACACCTTC
CASSYDSIGGYTF
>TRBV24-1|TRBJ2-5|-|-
TGTGCCACCAGGGGGCAGGGCGGTGAAGAGACCCAGTACTTC
CATRGQGGEETQYF
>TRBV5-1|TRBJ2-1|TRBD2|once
TGCGCCAGCAGCTTGGATCTAGCGGGGGGATACAATGAGCAGTTCTTC
CASSLDLAGGYNEQFF
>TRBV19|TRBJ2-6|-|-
TGTGCCAGTAGTATAGGCGGGACTGGGGCCAACGTCCTGACTTTC
CASSIGGTGANVLTF
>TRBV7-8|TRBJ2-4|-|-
TGTGCCAGCAGCTTAGGAGTGGGACTAAACATTCAGTACTTC
CASSLGVGLNIQYF
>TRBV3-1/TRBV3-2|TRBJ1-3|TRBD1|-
TGTGCCAGCAGGCCGGGACAGATGCACACCATATATTTT
CASRPGQMHTIYF
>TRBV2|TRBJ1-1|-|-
TGTGCCAGCAGCCCCACCCACCTACAGGGAAGCACTGAAGCTTTCTTT
CASSPTHLQGSTEAFF
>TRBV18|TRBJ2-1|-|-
TGTGCCAGCTCACCACCGAAGGGGGAGGGCTCCTACAATGAGCAGTTCTTC
CASSPPKGEGSYNEQFF
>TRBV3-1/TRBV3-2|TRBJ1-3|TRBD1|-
TGTGCCAGCAGCGACAGGGCCGGAAACACCATATATTTT
CASSDRAGNTIYF
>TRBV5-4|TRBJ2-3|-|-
TGTGCCAGCAGCCTCCCCGGAGCTAGCACAGATACGCAGTATTTT
CASSLPGASTDTQYF
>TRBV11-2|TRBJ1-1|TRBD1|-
TGTGCCAGCAGCTTATGGGAACAGGGGGAAGCTTTCTTT
CASSLWEQGEAFF
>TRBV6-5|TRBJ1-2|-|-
TGTGCCAGCTCCCGGGGGGGGGATGGCTACACCTTC
CASSRGGDGYTF
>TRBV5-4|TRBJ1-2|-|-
TGTGCCAGCAGCACAATCGGCTGGCAGGGTGATAGCTATGGCTACACCTTC
CASSTIGWQGDSYGYTF
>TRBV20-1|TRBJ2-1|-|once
TGCAGTACTAAAACGGTCGCTGAGCAGTTCTTC
CSTKTVAEQFF
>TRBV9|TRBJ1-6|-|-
TGTGCCAGCACACGACTCCCTGATAATTCACCCCTCCACTTT
CASTRLPDNSPLHF
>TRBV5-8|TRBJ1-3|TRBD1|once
TGTGCCAGCAGCCCCGAGGACAGGCCCGGAAACACCATATATTTT
CASSPEDRPGNTIYF
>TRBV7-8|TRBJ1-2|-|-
TGTGCCAGCAGCCCACTGACAGAGAGCTATGGCTACACCTTC
CASSPLTESYGYTF
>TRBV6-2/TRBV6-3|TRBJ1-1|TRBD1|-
TGTGCCAGCAGCTCCGGGACAGGGAAGGTTACTGAAGCTTTCTTT
CASSSGTGKVTEAFF
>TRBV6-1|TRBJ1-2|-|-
TGTGCCAGCAGTGAACTAGATGGCTACACCTTC
CASSELDGYTF
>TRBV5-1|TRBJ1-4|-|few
TGCGCCAGCAGCGTAAACATGGCAACTAATGAAAAACTGTTTTTT
CASSVNMATNEKLFF
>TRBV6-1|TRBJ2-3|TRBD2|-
TGTGCCAGCAGTGACCCTGTCGGCGGGGGTCCTACGCAGTATTTT
CASSDPVGGGPTQYF
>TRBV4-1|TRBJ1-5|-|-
TGCGCCAGCAGCCAAGCGACAGGCTCTAGCAATCAGCCCCAGCATTTT
CASSQATGSSNQPQHF
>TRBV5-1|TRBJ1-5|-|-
TGCGCCAGCAGCTCGGACGGCGGGGACAATCAGCCCCAGCATTTT
CASSSDGGDNQPQHF
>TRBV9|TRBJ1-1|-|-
TGTGCCAGCACCCTCCTGGCAGGGCCTACTGAAGCTTTCTTT
CASTLLAGPTEAFF
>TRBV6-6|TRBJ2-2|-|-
TGTGCCAGCAATCGGGTCCTGTCGGGAGCGAACACCGGGGAGCTGTTTTTT
CASNRVLSGANTGELFF
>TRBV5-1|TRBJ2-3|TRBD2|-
TGCGCCAGCAGCTTAGGGGAGGGATCCACAGATACGCAGTATTTT
CASSLGEGSTDTQYF
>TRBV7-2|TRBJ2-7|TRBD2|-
TGTGCCAGCAGCTTAGCTGGGACTAACTACGAGCAGTACTTC
CASSLAGTNYEQYF
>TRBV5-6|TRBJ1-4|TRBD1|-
TGTGCCAGCACCAAGGACAGGGGAGGAACTAATGAAAAACTGTTTTTT
CASTKDRGGTNEKLFF
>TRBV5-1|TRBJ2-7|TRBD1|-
TGCGCCAGCAGCACCGAGACAGGGGCCTACGAGCAGTACTTC
CASSTETGAYEQYF
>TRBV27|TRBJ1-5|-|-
TGTGCCAGCAGTACGCGACACGCGAGGGTTGGTCAGCCCCAGCATTTT
CASSTRHARVGQPQHF
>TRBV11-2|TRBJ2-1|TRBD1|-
TGTGCCAGCAGCCCAACCGGGACAGGGATAAACAATGAGCAGTTCTTC
CASSPTGTGINNEQFF
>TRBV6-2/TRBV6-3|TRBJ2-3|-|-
TGTGCCAGCAGTGCCAGCCCTCTAGCTCTTACGCAGTATTTT
CASSASPLALTQYF
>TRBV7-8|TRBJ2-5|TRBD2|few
TGTGCCAGCAGCTTGGGGTTACTTTTGATCGGGAGGGAACAAGAGACCCAGTACTTC
CASSLGLLLIGREQETQYF